These 16 T cell receptor beta chains originate from one sample sequenced in a study of blood T cell repertoires in COVID-19. TCRdb's copy holds only in-frame clones and misses some; the assay was immunoSEQ multiplex PCR. This sample has about 140,000 clones; roughly nine tenths occur once, and the top ten carry over 4.5%. Source material: peripheral blood. The source is a human donor in a cohort sampled during active COVID-19.

This clone was seen more than once but under ten times. The V gene is TRBV7-2, the J gene TRBJ1-6, with TRBD1 matching over 7 bases. Germline V gene data show CDR1 as SGHTA and CDR2 as FQGNSA. V trimming: 5 bases; J trimming: 6 bases; junction bases outside the gene matches: 7. This CDR3 region has 15 residues. In DNA, the CDR3 is TGTGCCAGCAGCATAAGACAGGGCGGTAATTCACCCCTCCACTTT. This translates into CASSIRQGGNSPLHF. Complete variable domain (other parts from reference TRBV7-2 and TRBJ1-6): GAGVSQSPSNKVTEKGKDVELRCDPISGHTALYWYRQSLGQGLEFLIYFQGNSAPDKSGLPSDRFSAERTGGSVSTLTIQRTQQEDSAVYLCASSIRQGGNSPLHFGNGTRLTVT.

The CDR3 region has the DNA TGTGCCACCACCCCGGGAGGAAACTATAATTCACCCCTCCACTTT. Translated, it gives CATTPGGNYNSPLHF. This rearrangement joins TRBV15 to TRBJ1-6; D unresolved. Between the trimmed V and J ends, which lost 7 bases and 3 bases, there was a span of 13 bases. The CDR3 contains 15 residues. Germline values: CDR1 LNHNV, CDR2 YYDKDF (reference sequence).

This chain uses TRBV6-5 with TRBJ2-7; TRBD1 agrees at 9 bases. V shed 4 bases and J 6 bases; nucleotides not matched to a gene: 7. The CDR3 contains 14 residues. Germline V gene sequence: CDR1 MNHEY, CDR2 SVGAGI. The CDR3 nucleotides are TGTGCCAGCAGTTTAACAGGGGGCACCGCCGAGCAGTACTTC. This encodes CASSLTGGTAEQYF.

The rearrangement joins TRBV19 to TRBJ2-3, with TRBD2 identical over 8 bases. Germline values: CDR1 LNHDA, CDR2 SQIVND (reference sequence). V shed 5 bases, J shed 2 bases, and the junction held 9 bases outside the gene matches. The CDR3 is 16 residues long. DNA for the CDR3: TGTGCCAGTAGTGCCCGGAGGGGACTAGACACAGATACGCAGTATTTT. Translation gives CASSARRGLDTDTQYF.

This chain uses TRBV7-6 with TRBJ1-3; no firm D call. The germline gives CDR1 SGHVS, CDR2 FNYEAQ. Trimming took off 5 bases at V and 7 bases at J, with 18 bases between the two ends. CDR3 length: 15 amino acids. CDR3 bases: TGTGCCAGCAGCCAAACGATCGGGTTTGGGAACACCATATATTTT. This sequence encodes CASSQTIGFGNTIYF.

The gene calls are TRBV6-1 and TRBJ2-1, with D possibly TRBD2 on 8 matching bases. Germline CDR1 MNHNS, CDR2 SASEGT. V was cut by 4 bases and J by 0 bases, with 13 bases left in between. This CDR3 region has 16 residues. CDR3 sequence reads: CASSGQGLGSYNEQFF. CDR3 DNA: TGTGCCAGCAGTGGACAGGGACTAGGCTCCTACAATGAGCAGTTCTTC.

The chain has TRBV19 and TRBJ2-7; 8 nucleotides line up with TRBD1. Germline loops: CDR1 LNHDA, CDR2 SQIVND (reference sequence). The CDR3 totals 14 residues. Trimming at V came to 7 bases and at J to 2 bases, leaving 7 bases not matched to a gene. The CDR3: CASTAGTGPYEQYF. The CDR3 DNA reads TGTGCCAGTACGGCCGGGACAGGCCCCTACGAGCAGTACTTC.

This clone was detected a few times. One end of the junction does not line up with germline, which may come from a read error. This rearrangement joins TRBV3-1 (or the pseudogene TRBV3-2) to TRBJ2-7; 7 nucleotides match TRBD1. The germline gives CDR1 LGHDT, CDR2 YNNKEL (reference sequence). The CDR3 extends over 12 amino acids. The CDR3 bases are TGTGCCAGCAGCCCTACCCGGGGACAGCTTGACTTC. This encodes CASSPTRGQLDF.

The CDR3 region is CASSEPSGSSYNEQFF. CDR3 nucleotide sequence: TGTGCCAGCAGTGAGCCTAGCGGGAGCTCCTACAATGAGCAGTTCTTC. V and J are TRBV25-1 and TRBJ2-1; 10 nucleotides line up with TRBD2. This CDR3 contains 16 residues. Germline values: CDR1 MGHDK, CDR2 SYGVNS. Losses at the gene ends were 3 bases for V and 0 bases for J; bases not matched to a gene: 2.

CDR3 DNA: TGTGCCAGCAGTTACGGCAACCATAGCGGGAGAGACGAGCAGTACTTC. Translation gives CASSYGNHSGRDEQYF. The chain combines TRBV6-8 with TRBJ2-7, with TRBD2 matching 9 bases. The CDR3 contains 16 residues. Germline V CDR1 and CDR2: MNHGY, SAAAGT. Unmatched junction bases numbered 10, after V lost 2 bases and J lost 5 bases.

This clone occurred once. This chain links TRBV7-2 with TRBJ2-1; D is perhaps TRBD2 (10 bases). Trimming cost V 0 bases and J 8 bases, with 20 bases left between them. The CDR3 loop spans 17 amino acids. The germline gives CDR1 SGHTA, CDR2 FQGNSA. The CDR3 DNA sequence: TGTGCCAGCAGCTTAGCTAGCGGGAGGACAGGGGACGATGAGCAGTTCTTC. Residues: CASSLASGRTGDDEQFF.

The chain uses TRBV3-1 (or the pseudogene TRBV3-2) and TRBJ2-1; 15 positions agree with TRBD2. Germline V gives CDR1 LGHDT, CDR2 YNNKEL (reference sequence). This CDR3 contains 18 residues. J lost 5 bases, V lost 7 bases, and 12 bases had no gene match. The CDR3 bases are TGTGCCAGCATCCACATAGGACTAGCGGGGGGGCCCCACAATGAGCAGTTCTTC. Translating it yields CASIHIGLAGGPHNEQFF.

The chain links TRBV9 to TRBJ2-5; maybe TRBD1 (6 bases). This CDR3 is built from 13 residues. Deletions cut 2 bases from V and 5 bases from J, with 10 bases between. Germline V gene data show CDR1 as SGDLS and CDR2 as YYNGEE. The CDR3 DNA sequence: TGTGCCAGCAGCGTGGGGGCATGGGAGACCCAGTACTTC. It is translated as CASSVGAWETQYF.

The chain recombines TRBV30 with TRBJ2-1; D is unclear. The CDR3 has 12 amino acids. The V and J ends lost 3 bases and 5 bases respectively, with 8 bases between them. Germline CDR1 and CDR2: GTSNPN and SVGIG (reference sequence). The CDR3, as DNA: TGTGCCTGGAGATCCCAAAACAATGAGCAGTTCTTC. Protein sequence: CAWRSQNNEQFF.

The chain combines TRBV30 with TRBJ2-7; 7 bases agree with TRBD1. Trimming took 0 bases from V and 6 from J; bases not matched to a gene: 8. Germline V gene sequence: CDR1 GTSNPN, CDR2 SVGIG (reference sequence). This CDR3 contains 14 residues. The CDR3 reads CAWSVELTGVEQYF. The CDR3 DNA reads as TGTGCCTGGAGTGTCGAGCTTACAGGGGTCGAGCAGTACTTC.

This clone was counted once. V usage is TRBV6-6 and J usage is TRBJ2-3; a possible D gene is TRBD2 (5 bases). Germline assignment: CDR1 MNHNY and CDR2 SVGAGI (reference sequence). The CDR3 is 14 amino acids. V was shortened by 3 bases and J by 2 bases, with 9 bases between the two germline ends. In nucleotides, the CDR3 is TGTGCCAGCAGTTATGAGCGGCACACAGATACGCAGTATTTT. Protein product: CASSYERHTDTQYF.